The 28 T cell receptor beta chains below all came from one sample that was sequenced in a study of blood T cell repertoires in COVID-19. Clones were sequenced by immunoSEQ multiplex PCR, and TCRdb holds only the in-frame ones, with some missing. The sample carries about 240,000 clones, 75% to 90% recorded once. Sequencing input: PBMCs or T cells enriched from blood (not recorded which). Receptors originate from a woman in her forties with acute COVID-19.

CDR3 loop: CASSLNGGRRAFF. CDR3 nucleotides: TGTGCCAGCAGTTTAAACGGAGGGCGGCGGGCTTTCTTT. This chain links TRBV27 with TRBJ1-1; the D is unclear. Per germline, CDR1 MNHEY and CDR2 SMNVEV (reference sequence). This CDR3 spans 13 amino acids. V lost 2 bases and J lost 11, with 15 bases in between.

The V and J genes are TRBV5-1 and TRBJ2-3, with 7 positions matching TRBD2. CDR3 length equals 16 residues. From germline, CDR1 is SGHRS and CDR2 YFSETQ. Losses at the gene ends were 2 bases for V and 4 bases for J; bases not matched to a gene: 10. CDR3 protein: CASSLGLGSLADTQYF. The CDR3 coding sequence is TGCGCCAGCAGCTTAGGACTAGGGAGTCTGGCAGATACGCAGTATTTT.

The genes are TRBV23-1 and TRBJ2-5, with D maybe TRBD1 (5 bases). TRBV23-1 is an ORF, with its function uncertain. V was pared by 2 bases and J by 5 bases, with 15 bases between. The length of the CDR3 is 15 residues. The CDR3 loop is CASSQQGLLGETQYF. In DNA, the CDR3 is TGCGCCAGCAGTCAACAGGGCCTTCTTGGGGAGACCCAGTACTTC.

V is TRBV25-1 and J is TRBJ1-1; D is perhaps TRBD1 (5 bases). CDR3 length: 14 amino acids. In germline, CDR1 is MGHDK, CDR2 SYGVNS. The V end was cut by 1 base, the J end by 5 bases, with 11 bases between. Written as DNA, the CDR3 is TGTGCCAGCAGTGAATCAGCAGGGAGGACTGAAGCTTTCTTT. Amino acid sequence: CASSESAGRTEAFF.

The V and J genes are TRBV5-4 and TRBJ2-7; D perhaps matches TRBD1 (5 bases). The CDR3 runs 13 residues. CDR1 and CDR2 (germline): SGHNT, YYREEE (reference sequence). Trimming removed 3 bases at V and 4 bases at J, with 11 bases between. CDR3 sequence reads: CASSSFSGYEQYF. CDR3 sequence (DNA): TGTGCCAGCAGCTCGTTTTCAGGGTACGAGCAGTACTTC.

V is TRBV18 and J is TRBJ2-5, with D perhaps TRBD2 (6 bases). CDR3 length: 13 residues. Germline V gene data show CDR1 as KGHSH and CDR2 as LQKENI. Trimming removed 2 bases from V and 5 bases from J, with 9 bases in between. The CDR3 DNA follows: TGTGCCAGCTCACCAGGCGGGGTCGAGACCCAGTACTTC. Protein: CASSPGGVETQYF. Full variable domain (rest looked up from reference TRBV18 and TRBJ2-5): NAGVMQNPRHLVRRRGQEARLRCSPMKGHSHVYWYRQLPEEGLKFMVYLQKENIIDESGMPKERFSAEFPKEGPSILRIQQVVRGDSAAYFCASSPGGVETQYFGPGTRLLVL.

J is TRBJ1-4 and V is TRBV20-1; weak D call: TRBD1 (6 bases). Germline CDR1 DFQATT, CDR2 SNEGSKA (reference sequence). The CDR3 runs to 13 residues. Deletions cut 3 bases from V and 3 bases from J, with 8 bases between. DNA of the CDR3: TGCAGTGCTAGTCAGGGGCCTAATGAAAAACTGTTTTTT. Residues: CSASQGPNEKLFF.

The chain links TRBV18 to TRBJ2-2; D is perhaps TRBD1 (5 bases). V gave up 8 bases and J gave up 1 base, with 8 bases separating them. Germline CDR1 KGHSH, CDR2 LQKENI. CDR3 size: 13 residues. CDR3 nucleotide sequence: TGTGCCAGCACCGACAGGAACACCGGGGAGCTGTTTTTT. Its protein product is CASTDRNTGELFF.

This rearrangement joins TRBV12-3 or TRBV12-4 to TRBJ1-2; 8 positions match TRBD1. This CDR3 comprises 13 residues. The V segment lost 5 bases and the J segment 5 bases; nucleotides outside the gene matches: 4. In DNA, the CDR3 is TGTGCCAGCAGTACGACAGGGGTATATGGCTACACCTTC. This translates into CASSTTGVYGYTF.

V and J are TRBV4-2 and TRBJ1-1; 9 nucleotides line up with TRBD1. The CDR3 is 13 amino acids. V lost 4 bases to trimming and J lost 6 bases; unmatched junction nucleotides: 3. Per the germline V gene, CDR1 is LGHNA and CDR2 is YNFKEQ. CDR3 nucleotide sequence: TGTGCCAGCAGCCGACAGGGGGTAGCTGAAGCTTTCTTT. Protein product: CASSRQGVAEAFF.

This chain joins TRBV5-1 and TRBJ2-7; 11 nucleotides line up with TRBD2. With V trimmed by 4 bases and J by 5 bases, 8 bases remained unmatched. Looked up from germline, CDR1 is SGHRS and CDR2 is YFSETQ. The CDR3 runs to 15 residues. CDR3 region: CASSHSGRAGNEQYF. CDR3 nucleotides: TGCGCCAGCAGCCATAGCGGGAGGGCCGGGAACGAGCAGTACTTC.

The V and J genes are TRBV27 and TRBJ2-3, with 9 bases identical to TRBD2. The germline V gene has CDR1 MNHEY and CDR2 SMNVEV (reference sequence). The V and J ends lost 5 bases and 6 bases, in that order; junction bases with no gene match: 6. This CDR3 is 14 amino acids long. CDR3 nucleotides: TGTGCCAGCAGTCCTGGACTAGCGTTTGATACGCAGTATTTT. It encodes CASSPGLAFDTQYF.

This chain uses TRBV7-2 with TRBJ2-2; 9 bases line up with TRBD2. Trimming took 0 bases from V and 6 from J; bases not matched to a gene: 5. Germline V gene data show CDR1 as SGHTA and CDR2 as FQGNSA. The CDR3 has 16 residues. CDR3 amino acids: CASSLASGSTPGELFF. CDR3 DNA: TGTGCCAGCAGCTTAGCTAGCGGGAGTACCCCCGGGGAGCTGTTTTTT.

This chain connects TRBV10-3 to TRBJ2-1; 11 positions match TRBD2. Unmatched junction bases numbered 17, after V lost 5 bases and J lost 5 bases. Germline assignment: CDR1 ENHRY and CDR2 SYGVKD. This CDR3 has 19 residues. The CDR3 DNA follows: TGTGCCATCAGTAATCGATTATTAACTAGCGGGAGTGATGACAATGAGCAGTTCTTC. Its protein product is CAISNRLLTSGSDDNEQFF.

This clone was counted a single time. The gene calls are TRBV7-3 and TRBJ1-3, with TRBD1 matching 8 bases. The CDR3 runs 16 residues. After removal of 5 bases from V and 2 bases from J, the junction contained 8 bases not matched to a gene. Germline CDR1 and CDR2: SGHTA and FQGTGA. CDR3 DNA: TGTGCCAGCAGCATCGGACAGGGAGAACCTGGAAACACCATATATTTT. Residues: CASSIGQGEPGNTIYF.

The chain links TRBV18 to TRBJ1-5, with 7 bases lining up with TRBD1. There are 16 residues in the CDR3. V gave up 4 bases and J gave up 4 bases; unmatched junction bases: 10. Germline-derived CDR1 and CDR2 are KGHSH and LQKENI. The CDR3 DNA is TGTGCCAGCTCACTAAATCGACAGACAGGGAATCAGCCCCAGCATTTT. Translated, it gives CASSLNRQTGNQPQHF.

This clone was observed a single time. The chain carries TRBV5-1 and TRBJ2-7, with 9 bases identical to TRBD2. With V trimmed by 9 bases and J by 3 bases, 7 bases remained unmatched. Germline V lookup: CDR1 SGHRS, CDR2 YFSETQ. The CDR3 covers 13 residues. CDR3 sequence: CATRASGNYEQYF. Written as DNA, the CDR3 is TGCGCCACCCGGGCTAGCGGGAACTACGAGCAGTACTTC.

The V gene is TRBV7-4, the J gene TRBJ2-7; TRBD1 agrees at 10 bases. V dropped 5 bases and J dropped 2; count of bases not matched to a gene: 9. The CDR3 has 16 amino acids. Germline V gene sequence: CDR1 SGHVT, CDR2 SQSDAQ. CDR3 amino acids: CASSRTGQGITYEQYF. The CDR3 DNA reads as TGTGCCAGCAGCCGAACGGGACAGGGGATTACCTACGAGCAGTACTTC.

This sequence joins TRBV4-2 and TRBJ2-7; 9 positions agree with TRBD1. The length of the CDR3 is 13 residues. Trimming at V came to 1 base and at J to 9 bases, leaving 4 bases not matched to a gene. Germline V gives CDR1 LGHNA, CDR2 YNFKEQ. This chain's CDR3 is CASSQGDRVVQYF. The DNA for the CDR3 is TGTGCCAGCAGCCAAGGGGACAGGGTCGTGCAGTACTTC.

The chain couples TRBV19 to TRBJ2-2, with D maybe TRBD1 (6 bases). The germline gives CDR1 LNHDA, CDR2 SQIVND (reference sequence). The CDR3 extends over 16 amino acids. V dropped 1 base and J dropped 2 bases, with 11 bases sitting between them. CDR3 coding DNA: TGTGCCAGTAGTATAGCGCGGACAGCAAACACCGGGGAGCTGTTTTTT. Protein: CASSIARTANTGELFF.

This chain connects TRBV7-2 to TRBJ1-2; D gene ambiguous. V was cut by 1 base and J by 0 bases, with 3 bases left in between. CDR1 is SGHTA and CDR2 is FQGNSA in the germline V gene. The CDR3 loop spans 13 amino acids. The CDR3 here is CASSLGTNYGYTF. CDR3 coding DNA: TGTGCCAGCAGCTTAGGTACTAACTATGGCTACACCTTC. The complete variable domain, with remaining parts taken from reference TRBV7-2 and TRBJ1-2, reads GAGVSQSPSNKVTEKGKDVELRCDPISGHTALYWYRQSLGQGLEFLIYFQGNSAPDKSGLPSDRFSAERTGGSVSTLTIQRTQQEDSAVYLCASSLGTNYGYTFGSGTRLTVV.

J is TRBJ1-4 and V is TRBV2; D gene unclear. V was cut by 6 bases and J by 0 bases, with 11 bases left in between. The V gene's germline CDR1 is SNHLY and CDR2 FYNNEI. The CDR3 extends over 15 amino acids. The CDR3 DNA reads TGTGCCAGCAGGGTAAACGGTCCAACTAATGAAAAACTGTTTTTT. It is translated as CASRVNGPTNEKLFF.

This clone was detected once. The chain employs TRBV19 and TRBJ2-3, with TRBD2 matching over 9 bases. The CDR3 totals 15 residues. Germline V CDR1 and CDR2: LNHDA, SQIVND (reference sequence). V lost 8 bases to trimming and J lost 0 bases; unmatched junction nucleotides: 6. CDR3 amino acids: CASCPTSGSTDTQYF. Written as DNA, the CDR3 is TGTGCCAGTTGTCCGACTAGCGGAAGCACAGATACGCAGTATTTT.

V and J are TRBV19 and TRBJ2-5; TRBD1 agrees at 7 bases. The CDR3 sequence is 15 residues long. Germline loops: CDR1 LNHDA, CDR2 SQIVND (reference sequence). V was pared by 7 bases and J by 5 bases, with 13 bases of the junction left unmatched. CDR3 amino acids: CASTGPRQGRETQYF. For the CDR3, the DNA is TGTGCCAGTACCGGGCCCCGACAGGGCAGGGAGACCCAGTACTTC.

The chain has TRBV21-1 and TRBJ1-4. TRBV21-1 is given as a pseudogene. The CDR3 extends over 18 amino acids. This CDR3 reads CASSKKGGFGSPVEKLFF. The CDR3 DNA reads as TGTGCCAGCAGCAAAAAAGGCGGTTTCGGGAGCCCTGTTGAAAAACTGTTTTTT.

The genes are TRBV19 and TRBJ1-2; D possibly corresponds to TRBD1 (6 bases). Trimming pared 5 bases from V and 8 bases from J, leaving 15 bases between. This CDR3 is built from 13 residues. Looked up from germline, CDR1 is LNHDA and CDR2 is SQIVND (reference sequence). The CDR3 sequence is CASSGVGASGYTF. The CDR3 DNA reads TGTGCCAGTAGTGGGGTGGGGGCTTCCGGCTACACCTTC.

This chain links TRBV29-1 with TRBJ2-4; weak D call: TRBD1 (5 bases). V shed 4 bases and J shed 7 bases, with 17 bases lying between them. The CDR3 loop spans 14 amino acids. The germline V gene encodes CDR1 SQVTM and CDR2 ANQGSEA. CDR3 in amino acids: CSVVYLAGNNIQYF. As DNA, the CDR3 is TGCAGCGTTGTGTATTTGGCAGGGAATAACATTCAGTACTTC.

The genes are TRBV7-6 and TRBJ2-7; D perhaps matches TRBD1 (6 bases). CDR1 and CDR2 from the germline V gene are SGHVS and FNYEAQ. The CDR3 has 14 residues. V lost 5 bases and J lost 3, with 14 bases in between. CDR3 DNA: TGTGCCAGCAGCCCAAGGACAGACCTCTACGAGCAGTACTTC. This translates into CASSPRTDLYEQYF.